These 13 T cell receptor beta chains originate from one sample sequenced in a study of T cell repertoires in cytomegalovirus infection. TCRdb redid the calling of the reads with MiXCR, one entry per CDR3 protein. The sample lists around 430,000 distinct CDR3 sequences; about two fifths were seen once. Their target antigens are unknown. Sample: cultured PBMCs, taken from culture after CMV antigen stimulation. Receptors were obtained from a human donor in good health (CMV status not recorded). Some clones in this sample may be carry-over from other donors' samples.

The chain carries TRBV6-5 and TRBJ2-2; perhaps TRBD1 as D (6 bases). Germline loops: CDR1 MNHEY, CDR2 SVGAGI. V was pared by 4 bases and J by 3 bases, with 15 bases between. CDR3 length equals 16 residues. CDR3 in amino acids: CASSWTATLDTGELFF. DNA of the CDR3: TGTGCCAGCAGTTGGACAGCTACTCTAGACACCGGGGAGCTGTTTTTT.

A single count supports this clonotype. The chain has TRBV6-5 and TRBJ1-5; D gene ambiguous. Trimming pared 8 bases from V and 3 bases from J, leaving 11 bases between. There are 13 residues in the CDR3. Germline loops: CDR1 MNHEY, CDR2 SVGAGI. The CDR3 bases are TGTGCCAGCTGCCCCACGGTCAATCAGCCCCAGCATTTT. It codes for CASCPTVNQPQHF.

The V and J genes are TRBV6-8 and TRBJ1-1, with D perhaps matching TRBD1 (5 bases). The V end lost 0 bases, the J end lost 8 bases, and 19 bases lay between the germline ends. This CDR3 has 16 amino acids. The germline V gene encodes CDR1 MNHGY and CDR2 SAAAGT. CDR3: CASSYSPRQGVREAFF. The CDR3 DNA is TGTGCCAGCAGTTACTCCCCGCGGCAGGGAGTTAGGGAAGCTTTCTTT.

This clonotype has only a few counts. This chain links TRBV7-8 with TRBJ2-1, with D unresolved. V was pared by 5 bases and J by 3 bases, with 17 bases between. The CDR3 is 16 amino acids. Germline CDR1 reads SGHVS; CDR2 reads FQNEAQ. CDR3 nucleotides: TGTGCCAGCAGCCCCGACGTTTTCCAAGACTACAATGAGCAGTTCTTC. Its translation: CASSPDVFQDYNEQFF.

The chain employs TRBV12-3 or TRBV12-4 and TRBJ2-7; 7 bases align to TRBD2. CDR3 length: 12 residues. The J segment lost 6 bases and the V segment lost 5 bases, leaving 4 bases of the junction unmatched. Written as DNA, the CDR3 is TGTGCCAGCAGTGCCTGGGGGGGCGAGCAGTACTTC. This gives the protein CASSAWGGEQYF.

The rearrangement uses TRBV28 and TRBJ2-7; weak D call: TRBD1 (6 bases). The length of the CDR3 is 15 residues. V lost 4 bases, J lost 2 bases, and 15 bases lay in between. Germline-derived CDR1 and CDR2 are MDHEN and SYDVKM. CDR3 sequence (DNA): TGTGCCAGCAGTTCACAGGGTTGGGAGACCTACGAGCAGTACTTC. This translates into CASSSQGWETYEQYF. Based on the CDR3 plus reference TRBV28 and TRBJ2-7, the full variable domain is DVKVTQSSRYLVKRTGEKVFLECVQDMDHENMFWYRQDPGLGLRLIYFSYDVKMKEKGDIPEGYSVSREKKERFSLILESASTNQTSMYLCASSSQGWETYEQYFGPGTRLTVT.

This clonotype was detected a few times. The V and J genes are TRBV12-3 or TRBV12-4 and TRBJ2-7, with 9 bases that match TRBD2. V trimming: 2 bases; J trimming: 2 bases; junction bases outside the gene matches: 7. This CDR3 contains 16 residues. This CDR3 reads CASSLQAGGLPYEQYF. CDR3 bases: TGTGCCAGCAGTTTACAGGCGGGGGGGTTGCCCTACGAGCAGTACTTC.

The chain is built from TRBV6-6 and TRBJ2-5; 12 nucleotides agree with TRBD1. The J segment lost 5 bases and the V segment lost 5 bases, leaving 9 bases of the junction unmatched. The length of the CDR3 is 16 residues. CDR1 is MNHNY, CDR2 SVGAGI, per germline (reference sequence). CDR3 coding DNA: TGTGCCAGCAGTACCGGGGGGACAGGGGGCCTTGAGACCCAGTACTTC. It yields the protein CASSTGGTGGLETQYF.

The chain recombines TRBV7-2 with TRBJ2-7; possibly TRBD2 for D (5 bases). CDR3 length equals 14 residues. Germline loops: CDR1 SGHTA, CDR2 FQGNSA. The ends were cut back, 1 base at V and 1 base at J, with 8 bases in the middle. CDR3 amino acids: CASSLGRTSYEQYF. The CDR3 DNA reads TGTGCCAGCAGCTTAGGCAGGACTTCCTACGAGCAGTACTTC.

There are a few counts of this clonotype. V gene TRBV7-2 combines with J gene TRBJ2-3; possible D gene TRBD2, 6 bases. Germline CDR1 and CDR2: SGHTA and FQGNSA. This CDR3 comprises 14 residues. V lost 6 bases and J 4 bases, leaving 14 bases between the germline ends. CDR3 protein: CASRAGGWADTQYF. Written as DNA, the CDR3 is TGTGCCAGCAGGGCTGGGGGGTGGGCAGATACGCAGTATTTT.

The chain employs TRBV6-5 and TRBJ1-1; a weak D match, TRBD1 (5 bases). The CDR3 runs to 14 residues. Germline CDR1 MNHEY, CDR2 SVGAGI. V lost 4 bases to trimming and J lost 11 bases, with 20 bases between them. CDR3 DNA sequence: TGTGCCAGCAGTTCCTACCGGGACCCCCGTTTGGCTTTCTTT. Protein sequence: CASSSYRDPRLAFF.

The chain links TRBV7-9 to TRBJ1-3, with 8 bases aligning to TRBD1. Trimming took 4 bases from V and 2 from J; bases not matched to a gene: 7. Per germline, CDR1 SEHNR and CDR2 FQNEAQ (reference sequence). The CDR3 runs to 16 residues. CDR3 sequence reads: CASSSTQTGAGNTIYF. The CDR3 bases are TGTGCCAGCAGCTCTACCCAGACAGGGGCTGGAAACACCATATATTTT.

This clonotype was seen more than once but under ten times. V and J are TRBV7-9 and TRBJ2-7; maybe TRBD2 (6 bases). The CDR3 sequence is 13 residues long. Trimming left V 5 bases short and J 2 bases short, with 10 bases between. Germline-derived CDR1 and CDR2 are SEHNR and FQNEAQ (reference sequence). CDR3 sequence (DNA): TGTGCCAGCAGCGGAACGGGAGCCTACGAGCAGTACTTC. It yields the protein CASSGTGAYEQYF.